These 14 T cell receptor beta chains came from one sample sequenced in a study of blood T cell repertoires in COVID-19. TCRdb's copy holds only in-frame clones and misses some; the assay was immunoSEQ multiplex PCR. The data show roughly 210,000 clones, with about 85% seen just once and 1.7% held by the top ten. The sequenced sample consisted of peripheral blood. The receptor set was obtained from a man between 65 and 85 years old with acute or convalescent COVID-19.

The chain employs TRBV5-1 and TRBJ1-6; 9 bases are a match to TRBD1. From germline, CDR1 is SGHRS and CDR2 YFSETQ. Germline trimming cut 4 bases from V and 11 bases from J; bases unmatched to any gene: 16. The CDR3 loop spans 17 amino acids. In DNA, the CDR3 is TGCGCCAGCAGCCTAAAGGACAGGGGTACGACAACGGCACCCCTCCACTTT. Translating gives CASSLKDRGTTTAPLHF.

This clone has a single count. The chain uses TRBV6-5 and TRBJ1-6; the D gene is possibly TRBD1 (5 bases). V was cut by 4 bases and J by 10 bases, with 14 bases left in between. Germline CDR1 and CDR2: MNHEY and SVGAGI. The CDR3 spans 14 residues. CDR3 nucleotide sequence: TGTGCCAGCAGTTCAACCGGGGGGAGATCACCCCTCCACTTT. Its translation: CASSSTGGRSPLHF.

The rearrangement uses TRBV6-6 and TRBJ2-7; 7 nucleotides agree with TRBD2. V lost 2 bases and J lost 2; bases outside the gene matches: 6. The CDR3 loop spans 15 amino acids. Per germline, CDR1 MNHNY and CDR2 SVGAGI (reference sequence). The CDR3 protein is CASSYGGSGPYEQYF. DNA for the CDR3: TGTGCCAGCAGTTACGGCGGGAGCGGGCCCTACGAGCAGTACTTC.

The chain couples TRBV7-9 to TRBJ2-1, with 14 bases identical to TRBD2. CDR3 length: 13 residues. J lost 13 bases, V lost 5 bases, and 4 bases had no gene match. Germline V gene lookup returns CDR1 SEHNR and CDR2 FQNEAQ (reference sequence). CDR3 sequence reads: CASSMGLAGEQFF. CDR3 sequence (DNA): TGTGCCAGCAGCATGGGACTAGCGGGAGAACAGTTCTTC. The variable domain in full, with the rest retrieved from reference TRBV7-9 and TRBJ2-1, is DTGVSQNPRHKITKRGQNVTFRCDPISEHNRLYWYRQTLGQGPEFLTYFQNEAQLEKSRLLSDRFSAERPKGSFSTLEIQRTEQGDSAMYLCASSMGLAGEQFFGPGTRLTVL.

V and J are TRBV18 and TRBJ1-3; TRBD1 matches at 7 bases. The V segment lost 5 bases and the J segment 2 bases; nucleotides outside the gene matches: 3. Germline V CDR1 and CDR2: KGHSH, LQKENI. CDR3 length: 14 residues. CDR3 coding DNA: TGTGCCAGCTCATCTACAGGGGCTGGAAACACCATATATTTT. The encoded protein is CASSSTGAGNTIYF.

This chain connects TRBV7-6 to TRBJ1-4; D perhaps matches TRBD1 (6 bases). There are 16 residues in the CDR3. Trimming shortened V by 2 bases and J by 7 bases, and 17 bases separated the two germline ends. Per germline, CDR1 SGHVS and CDR2 FNYEAQ. The CDR3 reads CASSLRARGEGEKLFF. CDR3 sequence (DNA): TGTGCCAGCAGCTTAAGAGCCAGGGGCGAGGGTGAAAAACTGTTTTTT.

The chain links TRBV7-9 to TRBJ1-4; D is possibly TRBD1 (5 bases). Germline CDR1 is SEHNR and CDR2 is FQNEAQ (reference sequence). V was trimmed by 7 bases and J by 7 bases, leaving 16 bases between them. This CDR3 contains 14 residues. CDR3 loop: CASTRQGGGEKLFF. The DNA for the CDR3 is TGTGCCAGCACCCGGCAGGGCGGTGGTGAAAAACTGTTTTTT.

J is TRBJ1-1 and V is TRBV28; D may be TRBD1 (5 bases). Germline V lookup: CDR1 MDHEN, CDR2 SYDVKM. Trimming took off 3 bases at V and 1 base at J, with 12 bases between the two ends. The CDR3 is made up of 15 amino acids. In nucleotides, the CDR3 is TGTGCCAGCAGTTTTTCGGGGGGACCGAACACTGAAGCTTTCTTT. As protein: CASSFSGGPNTEAFF. The variable domain in full, with the rest retrieved from reference TRBV28 and TRBJ1-1, is DVKVTQSSRYLVKRTGEKVFLECVQDMDHENMFWYRQDPGLGLRLIYFSYDVKMKEKGDIPEGYSVSREKKERFSLILESASTNQTSMYLCASSFSGGPNTEAFFGQGTRLTVV.

The V call is TRBV2, the J call TRBJ2-5; TRBD1 matches 7 bases. CDR3 length equals 13 residues. With V trimmed by 5 bases and J by 6 bases, 6 bases remained unmatched. Looked up from germline, CDR1 is SNHLY and CDR2 is FYNNEI. The CDR3 region has the DNA TGTGCCAGCAGTACAGGGGCCGGAAAGACCCAGTACTTC. Translated, it gives CASSTGAGKTQYF.

This clone has a handful of counts. This sequence joins TRBV28 and TRBJ1-1; D not certain. V lost 2 bases, J lost 8 bases, and 15 bases lay in between. CDR1 and CDR2 (germline): MDHEN, SYDVKM. The CDR3 is 14 amino acids. This CDR3 is CASSLLRRADEAFF. The CDR3, as DNA: TGTGCCAGCAGTTTACTCAGGCGGGCAGACGAAGCTTTCTTT.

In the case of this clone: A read error may produce the germline difference seen at one junction end. This chain joins TRBV5-1 and TRBJ2-5; 16 bases map to TRBD2. The V gene's germline CDR1 is SGHRS and CDR2 YFSETQ. CDR3 length: 16 residues. Here the CDR3 reads CASRLGTSGRGETQYF. CDR3 bases: TGCGCCAGCAGATTGGGGACTAGCGGGAGGGGAGAGACCCAGTACTTC.

The gene calls are TRBV5-1 and TRBJ2-1, with D maybe TRBD2 (6 bases). The length of the CDR3 is 14 residues. The germline V and J ends were trimmed by 6 bases and 8 bases, with 18 bases remaining between them. Germline V lookup: CDR1 SGHRS, CDR2 YFSETQ. The chain's CDR3 is CASTLGTSNHEQFF. The DNA for the CDR3 is TGCGCCAGCACCCTCGGGACTTCCAATCATGAGCAGTTCTTC.

V usage is TRBV2 and J usage is TRBJ1-4; the D gene is possibly TRBD1 (5 bases). The V gene lost 5 bases and the J gene lost 8 bases, with 9 bases spanning the gap. The germline V gene has CDR1 SNHLY and CDR2 FYNNEI. The CDR3 length is 12 residues. This CDR3 reads CASSLNREKLFF. The CDR3 nucleotides are TGTGCCAGCAGTCTGAACAGGGAAAAACTGTTTTTT.

The J gene is TRBJ1-5, the V gene TRBV27; D gene unclear. The CDR3 length is 15 residues. Germline V gene lookup returns CDR1 MNHEY and CDR2 SMNVEV (reference sequence). V dropped 5 bases and J dropped 2 bases, with 13 bases sitting between them. The CDR3 reads CASSPMGVRNQPQHF. The CDR3 bases are TGTGCCAGCAGTCCCATGGGAGTGCGCAATCAGCCCCAGCATTTT.